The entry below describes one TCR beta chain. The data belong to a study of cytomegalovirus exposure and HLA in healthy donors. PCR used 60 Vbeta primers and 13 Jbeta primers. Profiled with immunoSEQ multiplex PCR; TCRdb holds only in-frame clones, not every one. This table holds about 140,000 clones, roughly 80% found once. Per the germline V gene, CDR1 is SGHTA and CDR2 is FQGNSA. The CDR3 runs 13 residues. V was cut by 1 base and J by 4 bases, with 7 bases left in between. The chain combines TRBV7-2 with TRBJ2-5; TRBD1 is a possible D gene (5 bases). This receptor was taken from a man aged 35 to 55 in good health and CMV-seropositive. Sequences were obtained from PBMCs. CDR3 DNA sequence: TGTGCCAGCAGCTTAGTAGGGGTAGAGACCCAGTACTTC. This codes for CASSLVGVETQYF.